This T cell receptor beta chain was captured in a study of graft-versus-host responses after intestinal transplantation. Study background: Uniformly, recipients were administered anti-thymocyte globulin induction with subsequent tacrolimus and steroids for around 3 years.

Germline V gene lookup returns CDR1 SGHRS and CDR2 YFSETQ. The CDR3 length is 13 residues. Trimming shortened V by 4 bases and J by 3 bases, and 10 bases separated the two germline ends. Sequencing was performed with immunoSEQ multiplex PCR; in TCRdb, only in-frame clones are kept and a portion is missing. Here the sample spans about 40,000 clones, roughly nine tenths being singletons. This clone was seen a handful of times. Antigen: not known. Whole-study results and caveats: GvH clones were identified in recipient marrow, with some first appearing in ileum or blood.

The clonotype comes from a human patient who received an intestinal transplant, so some T cells may come from the graft donor. The V gene is TRBV5-1, the J gene TRBJ1-2; D is undetermined. The specimen was PBMCs, collected approximately 310 days after intestinal transplant. The CDR3 loop reads CASSKNGDYGYTF. The DNA of the CDR3 is TGCGCCAGCAGCAAAAATGGTGACTATGGCTACACCTTC.